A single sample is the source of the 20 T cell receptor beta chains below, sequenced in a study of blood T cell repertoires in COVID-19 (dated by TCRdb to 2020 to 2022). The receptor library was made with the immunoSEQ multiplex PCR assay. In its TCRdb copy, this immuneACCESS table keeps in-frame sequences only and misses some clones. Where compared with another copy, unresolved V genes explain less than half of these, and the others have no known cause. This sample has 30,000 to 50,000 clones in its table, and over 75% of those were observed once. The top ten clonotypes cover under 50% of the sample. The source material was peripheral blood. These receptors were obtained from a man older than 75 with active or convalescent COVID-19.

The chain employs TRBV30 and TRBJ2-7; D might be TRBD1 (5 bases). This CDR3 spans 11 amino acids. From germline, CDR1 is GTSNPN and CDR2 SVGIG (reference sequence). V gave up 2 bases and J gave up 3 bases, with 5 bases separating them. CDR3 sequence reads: CAWSRGYEQYF. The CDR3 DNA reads TGTGCCTGGAGTAGGGGCTACGAGCAGTACTTC.

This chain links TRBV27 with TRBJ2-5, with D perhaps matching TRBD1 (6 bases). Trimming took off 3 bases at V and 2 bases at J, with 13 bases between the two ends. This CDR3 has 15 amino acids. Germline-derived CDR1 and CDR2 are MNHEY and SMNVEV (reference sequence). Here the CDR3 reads CASSLVRGEQETQYF. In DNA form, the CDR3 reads TGTGCCAGCAGTTTGGTCAGGGGCGAGCAAGAGACCCAGTACTTC.

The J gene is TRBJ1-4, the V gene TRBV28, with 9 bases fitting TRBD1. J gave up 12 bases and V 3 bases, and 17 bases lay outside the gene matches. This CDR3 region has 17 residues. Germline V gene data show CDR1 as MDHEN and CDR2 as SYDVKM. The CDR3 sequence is CASSFTYQTGGYGELFF. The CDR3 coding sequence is TGTGCCAGCAGTTTCACCTATCAGACAGGGGGGTATGGGGAACTGTTTTTT.

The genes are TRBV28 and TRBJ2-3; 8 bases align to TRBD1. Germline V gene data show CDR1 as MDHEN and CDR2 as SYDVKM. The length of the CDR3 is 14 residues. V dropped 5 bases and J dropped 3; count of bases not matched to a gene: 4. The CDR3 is CASSEQGDTDTQYF. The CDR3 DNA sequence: TGTGCCAGCAGTGAACAGGGGGATACAGATACGCAGTATTTT.

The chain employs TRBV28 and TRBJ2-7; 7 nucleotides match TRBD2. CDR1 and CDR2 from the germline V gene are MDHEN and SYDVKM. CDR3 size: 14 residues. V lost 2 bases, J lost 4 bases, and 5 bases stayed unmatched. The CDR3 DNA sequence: TGTGCCAGCAGTTTACGTCTAGCGGATTACGAGCAGTACTTC. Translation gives CASSLRLADYEQYF.

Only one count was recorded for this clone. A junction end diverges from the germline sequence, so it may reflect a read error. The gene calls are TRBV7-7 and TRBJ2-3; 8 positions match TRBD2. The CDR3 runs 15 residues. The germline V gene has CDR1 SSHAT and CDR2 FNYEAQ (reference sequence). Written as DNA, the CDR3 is TGTGCTAGCAGCTTAGCGGGACACCAAACAGATACGCAGTATTTT. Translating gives CASSLAGHQTDTQYF.

The CDR3 DNA sequence: TGTGCCAGCAGCTATAGACAGGGGATATCCTACGAGCAGTACTTC. Amino acid sequence: CASSYRQGISYEQYF. The chain couples TRBV7-9 to TRBJ2-7; 8 bases are a match to TRBD1. The V and J ends lost 4 bases and 1 base, in that order; junction bases with no gene match: 6. CDR3 length equals 15 residues. Germline V gene sequence: CDR1 SEHNR, CDR2 FQNEAQ (reference sequence).

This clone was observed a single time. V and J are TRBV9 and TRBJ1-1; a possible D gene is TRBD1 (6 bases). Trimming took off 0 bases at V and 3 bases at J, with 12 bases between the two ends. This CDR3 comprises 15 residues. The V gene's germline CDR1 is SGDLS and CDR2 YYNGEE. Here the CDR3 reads CASSVGNRDDTEAFF. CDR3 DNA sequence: TGTGCCAGCAGCGTAGGGAACAGGGATGACACTGAAGCTTTCTTT.

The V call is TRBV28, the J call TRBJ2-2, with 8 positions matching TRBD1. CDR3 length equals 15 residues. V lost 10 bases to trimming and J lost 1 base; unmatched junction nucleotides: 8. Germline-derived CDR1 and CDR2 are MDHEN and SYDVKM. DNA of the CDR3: TGTGCCACCGCGACAGGGGCGAAGAACACCGGGGAGCTGTTTTTT. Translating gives CATATGAKNTGELFF. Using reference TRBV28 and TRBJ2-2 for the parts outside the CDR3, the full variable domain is DVKVTQSSRYLVKRTGEKVFLECVQDMDHENMFWYRQDPGLGLRLIYFSYDVKMKEKGDIPEGYSVSREKKERFSLILESASTNQTSMYLCATATGAKNTGELFFGEGSRLTVL.

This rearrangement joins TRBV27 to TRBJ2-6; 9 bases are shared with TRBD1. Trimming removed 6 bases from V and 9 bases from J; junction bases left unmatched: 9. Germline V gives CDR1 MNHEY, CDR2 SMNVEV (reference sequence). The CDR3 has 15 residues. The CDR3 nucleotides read TGTGCCAGCAGCCGAGGGGGACAGGGCCTCAACGTCCTGACTTTC. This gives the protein CASSRGGQGLNVLTF.

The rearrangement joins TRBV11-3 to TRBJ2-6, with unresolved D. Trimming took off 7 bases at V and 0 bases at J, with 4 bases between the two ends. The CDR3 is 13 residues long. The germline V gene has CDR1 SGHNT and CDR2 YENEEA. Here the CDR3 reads CASTHSGANVLTF. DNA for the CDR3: TGTGCCAGCACCCACTCTGGGGCCAACGTCCTGACTTTC.

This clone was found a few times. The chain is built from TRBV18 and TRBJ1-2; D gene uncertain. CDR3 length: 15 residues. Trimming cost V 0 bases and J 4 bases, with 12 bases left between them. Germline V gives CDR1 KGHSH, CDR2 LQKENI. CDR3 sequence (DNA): TGTGCCAGCTCACCACCCCCAGAGGGTTCCTATGGCTACACCTTC. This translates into CASSPPPEGSYGYTF.

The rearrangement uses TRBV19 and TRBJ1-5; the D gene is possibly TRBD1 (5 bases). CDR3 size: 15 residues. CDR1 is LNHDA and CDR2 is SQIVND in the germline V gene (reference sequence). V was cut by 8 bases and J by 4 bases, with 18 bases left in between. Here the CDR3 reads CASSGGGKGNQPQHF. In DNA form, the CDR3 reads TGTGCCAGTTCGGGCGGGGGAAAGGGGAATCAGCCCCAGCATTTT.

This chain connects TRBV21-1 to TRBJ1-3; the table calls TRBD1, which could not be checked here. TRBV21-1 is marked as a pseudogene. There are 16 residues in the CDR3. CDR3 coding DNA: TGTGCCAGCAGCAAAGAGGTTACAGGTTATGGAAACACCATATATTTT. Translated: CASSKEVTGYGNTIYF.

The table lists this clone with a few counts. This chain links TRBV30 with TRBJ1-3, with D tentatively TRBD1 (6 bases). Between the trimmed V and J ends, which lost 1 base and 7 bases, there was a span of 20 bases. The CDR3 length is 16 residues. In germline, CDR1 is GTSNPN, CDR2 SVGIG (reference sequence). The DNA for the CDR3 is TGTGCCTGGAGTGGTCGAACAGGGACCTCATGGAACACCATATATTTT. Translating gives CAWSGRTGTSWNTIYF.

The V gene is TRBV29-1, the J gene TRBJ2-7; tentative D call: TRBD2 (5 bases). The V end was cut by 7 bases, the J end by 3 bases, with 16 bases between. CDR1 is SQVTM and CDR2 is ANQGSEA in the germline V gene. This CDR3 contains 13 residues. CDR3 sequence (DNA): TGCAGCGCCAAGGGAGTCAGCAACTACGAGCAGTACTTC. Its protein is CSAKGVSNYEQYF.

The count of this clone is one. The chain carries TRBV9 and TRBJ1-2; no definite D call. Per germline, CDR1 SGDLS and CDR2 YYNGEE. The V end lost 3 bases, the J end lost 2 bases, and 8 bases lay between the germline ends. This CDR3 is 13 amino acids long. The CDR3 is CASSAAVNYGYTF. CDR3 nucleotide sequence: TGTGCCAGCAGCGCCGCGGTAAACTATGGCTACACCTTC.

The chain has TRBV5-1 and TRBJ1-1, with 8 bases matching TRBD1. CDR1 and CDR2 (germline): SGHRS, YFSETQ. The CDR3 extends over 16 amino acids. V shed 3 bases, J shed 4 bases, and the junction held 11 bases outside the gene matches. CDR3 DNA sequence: TGCGCCAGCAGCTCGTCATGGACAGGGCAAGCCACTGAAGCTTTCTTT. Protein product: CASSSSWTGQATEAFF.

The CDR3 is CASSFKSGGDTQYF. The CDR3 DNA follows: TGTGCCAGCAGCTTCAAATCGGGGGGAGATACGCAGTATTTT. This sequence joins TRBV7-2 and TRBJ2-3; 7 nucleotides agree with TRBD2. CDR1 and CDR2 (germline): SGHTA, FQGNSA. Germline trimming cut 3 bases from V and 5 bases from J; bases unmatched to any gene: 5. The CDR3 is 14 residues long. Full variable domain (missing parts from reference TRBV7-2 and TRBJ2-3): GAGVSQSPSNKVTEKGKDVELRCDPISGHTALYWYRQSLGQGLEFLIYFQGNSAPDKSGLPSDRFSAERTGGSVSTLTIQRTQQEDSAVYLCASSFKSGGDTQYFGPGTRLTVL.

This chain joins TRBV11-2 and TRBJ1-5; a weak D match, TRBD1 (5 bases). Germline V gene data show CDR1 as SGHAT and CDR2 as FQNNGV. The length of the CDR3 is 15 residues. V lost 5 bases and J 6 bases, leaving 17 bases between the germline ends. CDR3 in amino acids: CASSVHPGRGQPQHF. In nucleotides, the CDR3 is TGTGCCAGCAGCGTTCATCCCGGGAGGGGTCAGCCCCAGCATTTT.